The clone carrying this T cell receptor beta chain was recorded only once. Its antigen is undetermined. These data come from a study of cytomegalovirus exposure and HLA in healthy donors. This CDR3 comprises 14 residues. Germline V gene sequence: CDR1 SGHNT, CDR2 YYREEE (reference sequence). Findings of the study overall: Among TCR sequences, most were rare, though some public TCRs appeared in many donors. TCR beta chain V- and J-gene trimming was linked, in a later analysis, to a missense variant in DCLRE1C.

PCR involved 60 Vbeta and 13 Jbeta primers. Only in-frame clones appear in the TCRdb table, and some are missing; sequencing was by immunoSEQ multiplex PCR. The profile shows fewer than 150,000 clones, about 80% of them singletons. The sequenced material came from PBMCs. The receptor comes from a man aged 35-49 years in good health and CMV-seropositive. This chain joins TRBV5-4 and TRBJ2-5; maybe TRBD2 (5 bases). The J call is uncertain, as TRBJ2-7 better fits the DNA end. The CDR3 bases are TGTGCCAGCAGCGGGGATCTAGCTTCCTACGAGCAGTACTTC. Protein product: CASSGDLASYEQYF.